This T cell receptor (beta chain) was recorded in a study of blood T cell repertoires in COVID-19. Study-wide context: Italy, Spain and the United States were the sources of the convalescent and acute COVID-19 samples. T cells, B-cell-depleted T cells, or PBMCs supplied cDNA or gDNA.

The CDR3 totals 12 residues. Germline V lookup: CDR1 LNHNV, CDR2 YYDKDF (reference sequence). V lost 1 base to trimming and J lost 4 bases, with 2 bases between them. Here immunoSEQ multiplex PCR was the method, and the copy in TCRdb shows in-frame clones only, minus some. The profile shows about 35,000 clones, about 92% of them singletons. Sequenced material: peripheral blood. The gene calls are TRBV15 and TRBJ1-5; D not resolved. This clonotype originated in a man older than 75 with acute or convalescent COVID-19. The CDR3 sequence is CATSRANQPQHF. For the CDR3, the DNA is TGTGCCACCAGCAGAGCTAATCAGCCCCAGCATTTT.